Each of the 12 T cell receptor beta chains below was sequenced from the same sample in a study of blood T cell repertoires in COVID-19. Sequencing was performed with immunoSEQ multiplex PCR; in TCRdb, only in-frame clones are kept and a portion is missing. The top ten clones hold 4.1% of a sample with fewer than 350,000 clones, roughly 80% of them seen once. Sequencing was done on a sample of peripheral blood. Receptors originate from a woman between 45 and 65 years old with active or convalescent COVID-19.

V and J are TRBV6-5 and TRBJ2-1, with 14 bases fitting TRBD2. The CDR3 loop spans 15 amino acids. Trimming removed 6 bases from V and 5 bases from J; junction bases left unmatched: 3. CDR1 MNHEY and CDR2 SVGAGI come from the germline V gene. DNA of the CDR3: TGTGCCAGCAGCGGACTAGCGGGAGGAAACAATGAGCAGTTCTTC. Amino acid sequence: CASSGLAGGNNEQFF.

The chain employs TRBV27 and TRBJ1-5; D perhaps matches TRBD1 (5 bases). CDR1 MNHEY and CDR2 SMNVEV come from the germline V gene (reference sequence). The germline V and J ends were trimmed by 2 bases and 5 bases, with 25 bases remaining between them. The CDR3 is 19 amino acids. CDR3 DNA sequence: TGTGCCAGCAGTTTACGGGGGGTGCGGGAGGGCACCATAGATCAGCCCCAGCATTTT. It encodes CASSLRGVREGTIDQPQHF.

The chain links TRBV4-1 to TRBJ1-6; D is possibly TRBD1 (6 bases). The germline CDR1 and CDR2 sequences are MGHRA and YSYEKL. This CDR3 spans 15 amino acids. The V and J ends lost 2 bases and 2 bases respectively, with 7 bases between them. The CDR3 DNA reads TGCGCCAGCAGCCAACAGGGGACCTATAATTCACCCCTCCACTTT. Protein: CASSQQGTYNSPLHF.

J is TRBJ1-6 and V is TRBV19, with D possibly matching TRBD1 (5 bases). The V end was cut by 5 bases, the J end by 7 bases, with 15 bases between. CDR1 LNHDA and CDR2 SQIVND come from the germline V gene (reference sequence). CDR3 length: 15 residues. CDR3 DNA sequence: TGTGCCAGTAGTCGGGACGCGGCGGGGAATTCACCCCTCCACTTT. Its protein product is CASSRDAAGNSPLHF.

The rearrangement uses TRBV4-1 and TRBJ1-2, with D maybe TRBD1 (6 bases). The CDR3 runs to 15 residues. Germline V lookup: CDR1 MGHRA, CDR2 YSYEKL. V was shortened by 6 bases and J by 4 bases, with 18 bases between the two germline ends. CDR3 DNA sequence: TGCGCCAGCAGGCAACTAAAGGACAGATCCTATGGCTACACCTTC. Its translation: CASRQLKDRSYGYTF.

The chain recombines TRBV7-2 with TRBJ1-1; the D gene is possibly TRBD1 (5 bases). This CDR3 is 13 amino acids long. The germline V gene has CDR1 SGHTA and CDR2 FQGNSA. V dropped 8 bases and J dropped 3 bases, with 13 bases sitting between them. CDR3 in DNA: TGTGCCAGCTCGATCTCAGGGCACACTGAAGCTTTCTTT. This encodes CASSISGHTEAFF.

CDR3 coding DNA: TGTGCCAGCAGCTGGGCCGGGATCCCAACAATAGCTAACTATGGCTACACCTTC. Translation gives CASSWAGIPTIANYGYTF. J is TRBJ1-2 and V is TRBV5-6; D remains ambiguous. The length of the CDR3 is 18 residues. Germline V gives CDR1 SGHDT, CDR2 YYEEEE. The germline V and J ends were trimmed by 3 bases and 0 bases, with 21 bases remaining between them.

This clone was observed once. V and J are TRBV12-3 or TRBV12-4 and TRBJ1-2, with 8 positions matching TRBD1. The CDR3 totals 13 residues. V dropped 5 bases and J dropped 4; count of bases not matched to a gene: 3. This chain's CDR3 is CASSRTGGYGYTF. The CDR3 DNA reads as TGTGCCAGCAGTCGAACAGGGGGCTATGGCTACACCTTC.

The chain links TRBV5-1 to TRBJ1-6; D gene uncertain. V lost 3 bases and J 2 bases, leaving 9 bases between the germline ends. This CDR3 has 15 residues. CDR1 is SGHRS and CDR2 is YFSETQ in the germline V gene. The CDR3 region is CASSSGLTYNSPLHF. DNA for the CDR3: TGCGCCAGCAGCTCGGGGTTAACCTATAATTCACCCCTCCACTTT. Drawing the rest from reference TRBV5-1 and TRBJ1-6, the complete variable domain is KAGVTQTPRYLIKTRGQQVTLSCSPISGHRSVSWYQQTPGQGLQFLFEYFSETQRNKGNFPGRFSGRQFSNSRSEMNVSTLELGDSALYLCASSSGLTYNSPLHFGNGTRLTVT.

This chain links TRBV4-2 with TRBJ2-1; the match to TRBD2 covers 9 bases. CDR1 and CDR2 from the germline V gene are LGHNA and YNFKEQ. The CDR3 is 17 residues long. After removal of 0 bases from V and 0 bases from J, the junction contained 3 bases not matched to a gene. In DNA, the CDR3 is TGTGCCAGCAGCCAAGACGGCGGGAGGGCCTCCTACAATGAGCAGTTCTTC. This translates into CASSQDGGRASYNEQFF.

The rearrangement links TRBV15 to TRBJ2-7; TRBD1 matches 9 bases. CDR1 and CDR2 from the germline V gene are LNHNV and YYDKDF (reference sequence). The CDR3 extends over 13 amino acids. V shed 6 bases, J shed 4 bases, and the junction held 4 bases outside the gene matches. In DNA, the CDR3 is TGTGCCACCAGACCCGGGACAGGGTACGAGCAGTACTTC. Protein sequence: CATRPGTGYEQYF.

The chain links TRBV23-1 to TRBJ2-2; D is unresolved. Being an ORF, TRBV23-1 has a function that is uncertain. The CDR3 is 15 amino acids. V lost 4 bases and J lost 4, with 13 bases in between. CDR3 sequence: CASSRTWAGTGELFF. The CDR3 DNA reads as TGCGCCAGCAGTCGAACGTGGGCCGGCACCGGGGAGCTGTTTTTT.